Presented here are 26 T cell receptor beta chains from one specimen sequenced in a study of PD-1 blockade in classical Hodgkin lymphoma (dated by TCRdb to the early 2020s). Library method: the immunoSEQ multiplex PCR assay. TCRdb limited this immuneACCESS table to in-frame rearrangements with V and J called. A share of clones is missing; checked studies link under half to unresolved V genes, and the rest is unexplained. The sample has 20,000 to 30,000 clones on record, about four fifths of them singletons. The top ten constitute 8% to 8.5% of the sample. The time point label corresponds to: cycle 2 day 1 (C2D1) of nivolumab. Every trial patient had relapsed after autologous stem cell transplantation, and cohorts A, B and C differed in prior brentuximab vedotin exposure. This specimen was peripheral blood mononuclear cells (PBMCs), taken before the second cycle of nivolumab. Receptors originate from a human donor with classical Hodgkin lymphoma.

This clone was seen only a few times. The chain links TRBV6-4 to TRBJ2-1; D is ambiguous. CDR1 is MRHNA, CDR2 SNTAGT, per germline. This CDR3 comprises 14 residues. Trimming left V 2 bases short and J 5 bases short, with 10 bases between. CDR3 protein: CASSDGNRHNEQFF. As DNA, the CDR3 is TGTGCCAGCAGTGACGGAAACAGACACAATGAGCAGTTCTTC.

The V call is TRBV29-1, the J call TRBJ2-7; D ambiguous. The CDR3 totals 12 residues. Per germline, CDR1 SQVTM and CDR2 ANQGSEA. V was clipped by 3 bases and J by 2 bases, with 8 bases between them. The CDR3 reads CSVDLGTYEQYF. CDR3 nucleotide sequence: TGCAGCGTTGACCTGGGGACCTACGAGCAGTACTTC.

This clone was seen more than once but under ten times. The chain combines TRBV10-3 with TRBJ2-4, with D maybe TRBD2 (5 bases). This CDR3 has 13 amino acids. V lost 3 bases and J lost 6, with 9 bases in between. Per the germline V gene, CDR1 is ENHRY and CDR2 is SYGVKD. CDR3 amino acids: CAISEPGVNIQYF. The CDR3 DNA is TGTGCCATCAGTGAACCCGGGGTAAACATTCAGTACTTC.

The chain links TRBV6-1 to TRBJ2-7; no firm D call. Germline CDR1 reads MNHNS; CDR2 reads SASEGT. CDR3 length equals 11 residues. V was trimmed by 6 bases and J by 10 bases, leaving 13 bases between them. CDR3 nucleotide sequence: TGTGCCAGCAGCTCCTCCGGTGGTCAGTACTTC. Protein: CASSSSGGQYF.

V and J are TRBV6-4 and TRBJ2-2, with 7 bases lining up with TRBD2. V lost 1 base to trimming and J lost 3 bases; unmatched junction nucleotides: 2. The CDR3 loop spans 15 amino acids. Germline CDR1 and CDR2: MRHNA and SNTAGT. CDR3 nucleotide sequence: TGTGCCAGCAGTGACTTTAGCGGGCACACCGGGGAGCTGTTTTTT. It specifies CASSDFSGHTGELFF.

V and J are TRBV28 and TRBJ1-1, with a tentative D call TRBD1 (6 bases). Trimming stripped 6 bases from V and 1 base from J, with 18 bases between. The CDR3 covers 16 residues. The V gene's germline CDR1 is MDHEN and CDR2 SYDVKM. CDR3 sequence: CASSPFALQGNTEAFF. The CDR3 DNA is TGTGCCAGCAGCCCTTTTGCCCTACAGGGGAACACTGAAGCTTTCTTT.

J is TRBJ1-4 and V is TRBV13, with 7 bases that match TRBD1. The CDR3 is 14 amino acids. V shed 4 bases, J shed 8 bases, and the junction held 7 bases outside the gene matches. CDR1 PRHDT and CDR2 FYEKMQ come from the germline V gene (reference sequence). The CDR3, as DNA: TGTGCCAGCAGCTCGTACAGGGGTGGGGAAAAACTGTTTTTT. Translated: CASSSYRGGEKLFF. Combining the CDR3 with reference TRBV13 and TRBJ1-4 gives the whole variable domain AAGVIQSPRHLIKEKRETATLKCYPIPRHDTVYWYQQGPGQDPQFLISFYEKMQSDKGSIPDRFSAQQFSDYHSELNMSSLELGDSALYFCASSSYRGGEKLFFGSGTQLSVL.

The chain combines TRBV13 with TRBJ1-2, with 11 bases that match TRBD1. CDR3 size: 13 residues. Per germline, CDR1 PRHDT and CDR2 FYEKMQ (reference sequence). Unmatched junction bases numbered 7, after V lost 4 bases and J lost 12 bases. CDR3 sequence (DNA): TGTGCCAGCAGCTCCTTGGGACAGGGGGACCACACCTTC. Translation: CASSSLGQGDHTF.

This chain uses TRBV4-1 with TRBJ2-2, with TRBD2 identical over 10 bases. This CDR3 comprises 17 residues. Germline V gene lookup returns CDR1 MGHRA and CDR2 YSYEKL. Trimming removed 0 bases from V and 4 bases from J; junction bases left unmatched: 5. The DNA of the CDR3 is TGCGCCAGCAGCCAAGAGACCCTAGCGGGGGCCACCGGGGAGCTGTTTTTT. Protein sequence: CASSQETLAGATGELFF.

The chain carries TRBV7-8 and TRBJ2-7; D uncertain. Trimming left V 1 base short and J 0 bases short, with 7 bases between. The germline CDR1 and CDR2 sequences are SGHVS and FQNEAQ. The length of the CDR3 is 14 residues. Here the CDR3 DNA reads TGTGCCAGCAGCTTAGTTCTGAGCTCCTACGAGCAGTACTTC. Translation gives CASSLVLSSYEQYF.

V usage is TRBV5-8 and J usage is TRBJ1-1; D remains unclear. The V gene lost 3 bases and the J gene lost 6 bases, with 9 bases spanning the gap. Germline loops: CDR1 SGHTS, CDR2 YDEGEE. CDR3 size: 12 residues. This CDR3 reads CASSSYGSEAFF. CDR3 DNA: TGTGCCAGCAGCTCCTATGGTTCTGAAGCTTTCTTT.

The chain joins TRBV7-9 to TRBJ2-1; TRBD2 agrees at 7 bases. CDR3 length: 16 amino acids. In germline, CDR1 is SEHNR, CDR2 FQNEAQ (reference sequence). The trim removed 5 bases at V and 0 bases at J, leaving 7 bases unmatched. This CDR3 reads CASSGRGGPSYNEQFF. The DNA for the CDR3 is TGTGCCAGCAGCGGTCGCGGGGGTCCCTCCTACAATGAGCAGTTCTTC.

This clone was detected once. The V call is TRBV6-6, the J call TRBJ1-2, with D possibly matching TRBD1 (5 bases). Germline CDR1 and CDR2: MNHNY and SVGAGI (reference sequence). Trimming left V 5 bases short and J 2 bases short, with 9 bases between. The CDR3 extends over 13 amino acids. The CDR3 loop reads CASSPTGNYGYTF. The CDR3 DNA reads TGTGCCAGCAGTCCAACAGGAAACTATGGCTACACCTTC.

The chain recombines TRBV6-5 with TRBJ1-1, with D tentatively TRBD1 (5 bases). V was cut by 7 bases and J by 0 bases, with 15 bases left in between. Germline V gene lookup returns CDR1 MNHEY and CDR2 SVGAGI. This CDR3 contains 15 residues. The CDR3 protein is CASTWDGNMNTEAFF. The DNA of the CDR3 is TGTGCCAGCACCTGGGACGGAAACATGAACACTGAAGCTTTCTTT.

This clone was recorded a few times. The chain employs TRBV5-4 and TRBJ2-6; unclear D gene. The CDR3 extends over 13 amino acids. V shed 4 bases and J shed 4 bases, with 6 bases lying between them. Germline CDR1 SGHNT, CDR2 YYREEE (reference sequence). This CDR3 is CASSGLGANVLTF. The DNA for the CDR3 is TGTGCCAGCAGCGGGCTCGGGGCCAACGTCCTGACTTTC.

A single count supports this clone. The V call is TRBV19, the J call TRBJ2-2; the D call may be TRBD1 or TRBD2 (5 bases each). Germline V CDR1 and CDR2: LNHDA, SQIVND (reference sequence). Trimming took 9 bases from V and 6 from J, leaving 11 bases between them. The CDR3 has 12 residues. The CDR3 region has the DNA TGTGCCAGCCGGGACCCACCCGGGGAGCTGTTTTTT. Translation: CASRDPPGELFF.

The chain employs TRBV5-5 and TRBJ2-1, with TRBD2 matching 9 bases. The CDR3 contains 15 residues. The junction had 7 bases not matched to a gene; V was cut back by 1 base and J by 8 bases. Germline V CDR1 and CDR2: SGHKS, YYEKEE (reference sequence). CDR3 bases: TGTGCCAGCAGCTTGCTAAGCGGGGGGAGCCATGAGCAGTTCTTC. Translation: CASSLLSGGSHEQFF. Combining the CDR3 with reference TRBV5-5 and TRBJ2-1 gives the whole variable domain DAGVTQSPTHLIKTRGQQVTLRCSPISGHKSVSWYQQVLGQGPQFIFQYYEKEERGRGNFPDRFSARQFPNYSSELNVNALLLGDSALYLCASSLLSGGSHEQFFGPGTRLTVL.

CDR3 in amino acids: CASSGWTSGFYNEQFF. DNA for the CDR3: TGTGCCAGCAGCGGCTGGACTAGCGGGTTTTACAATGAGCAGTTCTTC. V is TRBV7-8 and J is TRBJ2-1; 11 nucleotides line up with TRBD2. The length of the CDR3 is 16 residues. CDR1 and CDR2 from the germline V gene are SGHVS and FQNEAQ. Trimming removed 5 bases from V and 4 bases from J; junction bases left unmatched: 7.

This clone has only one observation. CDR3 sequence: CASSLTITDTQYF. The CDR3 nucleotides are TGTGCCAGCAGTTTAACCATCACAGATACGCAGTATTTT. V is TRBV28 and J is TRBJ2-3; D gene uncertain. The CDR3 contains 13 residues. Per the germline V gene, CDR1 is MDHEN and CDR2 is SYDVKM. The V end lost 2 bases, the J end lost 2 bases, and 5 bases lay between the germline ends.

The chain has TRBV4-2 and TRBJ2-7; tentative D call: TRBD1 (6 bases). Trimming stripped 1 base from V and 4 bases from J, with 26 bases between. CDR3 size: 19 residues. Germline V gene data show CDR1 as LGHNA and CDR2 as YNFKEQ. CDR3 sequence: CASSQVHLLQGTSRYEQYF. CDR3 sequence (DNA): TGTGCCAGCAGCCAAGTCCACCTCTTACAGGGAACTAGTCGGTACGAGCAGTACTTC.

The CDR3 DNA sequence: TGCGCCAGCAGCTTGAAGGGCACCGGGGAGCTGTTTTTT. Protein: CASSLKGTGELFF. The gene calls are TRBV5-1 and TRBJ2-2; D is unclear. V was trimmed by 1 base and J by 4 bases, leaving 5 bases between them. Germline CDR1 SGHRS, CDR2 YFSETQ. This CDR3 spans 13 amino acids.

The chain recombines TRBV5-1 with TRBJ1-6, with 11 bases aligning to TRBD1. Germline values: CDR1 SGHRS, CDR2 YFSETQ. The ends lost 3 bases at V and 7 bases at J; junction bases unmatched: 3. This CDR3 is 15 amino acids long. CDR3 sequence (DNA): TGCGCCAGCAGCTCGGGGACAGGGGGAAATTCACCCCTCCACTTT. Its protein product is CASSSGTGGNSPLHF.

This chain's CDR3 is CASITPGPSRNEQFF. CDR3 bases: TGTGCCAGCATTACACCGGGACCCAGCAGGAATGAGCAGTTCTTC. The V gene is TRBV6-6, the J gene TRBJ2-1; D may match TRBD1 or TRBD2 (5 bases each). CDR3 size: 15 residues. Trimming took 7 bases from V and 7 from J, leaving 20 bases between them. Germline V lookup: CDR1 MNHNY, CDR2 SVGAGI (reference sequence).

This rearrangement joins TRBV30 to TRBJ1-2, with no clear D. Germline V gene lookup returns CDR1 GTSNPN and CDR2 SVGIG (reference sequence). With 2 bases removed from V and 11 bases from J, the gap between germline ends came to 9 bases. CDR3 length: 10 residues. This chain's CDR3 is CAWSRTKYTF. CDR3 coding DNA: TGTGCCTGGAGTCGGACGAAATACACCTTC.

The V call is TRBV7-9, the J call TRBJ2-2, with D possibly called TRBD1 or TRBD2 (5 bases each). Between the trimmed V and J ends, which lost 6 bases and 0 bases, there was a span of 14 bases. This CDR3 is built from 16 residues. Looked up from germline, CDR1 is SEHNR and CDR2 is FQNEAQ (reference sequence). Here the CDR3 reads CASSKPGASNTGELFF. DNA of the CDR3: TGTGCCAGCAGTAAACCCGGGGCCTCGAACACCGGGGAGCTGTTTTTT.

CDR3 DNA sequence: TGTGCCAGCGGAAGCCGGCAGGGGGCGAACACCGGGGAGCTGTTTTTT. Its protein is CASGSRQGANTGELFF. The rearrangement uses TRBV6-6 and TRBJ2-2; 7 nucleotides match TRBD1. Germline V CDR1 and CDR2: MNHNY, SVGAGI (reference sequence). The CDR3 has 16 amino acids. The ends lost 8 bases at V and 0 bases at J; junction bases unmatched: 9.